This section outlines one T cell receptor (beta chain) sequence together with its context. V was shortened by 2 bases and J by 6 bases, with 10 bases between the two germline ends. The CDR3 has 13 amino acids. Per the germline V gene, CDR1 is SGHVS and CDR2 is FQNEAQ. This table comes from immunoSEQ multiplex PCR, and its TCRdb copy is limited to in-frame clones, with some not included. The table shows 30,000 to 40,000 clones, with over 75% occurring only once. The sample comes from a study of OX40 agonist ivuxolimab in advanced cancers. This chain connects TRBV7-8 to TRBJ1-2; D might be TRBD1 (5 bases). Specimen: CD4+ or CD8+ T cells sorted from blood, collected in a trial of the OX40 agonist ivuxolimab. The source of this sequence is an adult with an advanced solid tumor such as melanoma, head and neck, liver or kidney cancer. CDR3: CASSLTQGHGYTF. The CDR3 DNA reads TGTGCCAGCAGCTTAACCCAGGGACATGGCTACACCTTC.